These 18 T cell receptor beta chains were all obtained from the same sample, sequenced in a study of CD8+CD57+ T cells in acquired aplastic anemia. Patients included in sequencing had previously demonstrated CD8+CD57+ cell expansion by flow cytometry. The study profiled TCR beta VDJ and CDR3 using genomic DNA as template. MiXCR, applied by TCRdb to the reads, yields one record per CDR3 protein. Of roughly 260,000 distinct CDR3 sequences listed, roughly half are singletons. The source material was sorted CD4+, CD8+, or CD8+CD57+ T cells (not recorded which) from PBMCs. The receptors stem from a human donor with aplastic anemia.

This clonotype was found many times. The chain uses TRBV27 and TRBJ2-7, with D maybe TRBD1 (5 bases). The V end lost 5 bases, the J end lost 5 bases, and 13 bases lay between the germline ends. Germline V gene data show CDR1 as MNHEY and CDR2 as SMNVEV (reference sequence). CDR3 length: 13 residues. The CDR3 region has the DNA TGTGCCAGCAGTATCCAGGGTGACGACGAGCAGTACTTC. Amino acids: CASSIQGDDEQYF.

V and J are TRBV7-9 and TRBJ1-6; the match to TRBD1 covers 9 bases. From germline, CDR1 is SEHNR and CDR2 FQNEAQ (reference sequence). Trimming at V came to 5 bases and at J to 8 bases, leaving 7 bases not matched to a gene. The CDR3 has 15 residues. The CDR3 sequence is CASSPQGAIHSPLHF. In nucleotides, the CDR3 is TGTGCCAGCAGCCCACAGGGGGCAATCCATTCACCCCTCCACTTT.

This clonotype was seen more than once but under ten times. J is TRBJ2-7 and V is TRBV7-2, with 9 bases aligning to TRBD1. Germline V CDR1 and CDR2: SGHTA, FQGNSA. The J segment lost 1 base and the V segment lost 5 bases, leaving 6 bases of the junction unmatched. The CDR3 loop spans 15 amino acids. The CDR3 coding sequence is TGTGCCAGCAGCCGGGGACAGGGTCGGTCCTACGAGCAGTACTTC. Protein product: CASSRGQGRSYEQYF.

This chain uses TRBV30 with TRBJ2-7; D call uncertain. Trimming left V 0 bases short and J 2 bases short, with 14 bases between. In germline, CDR1 is GTSNPN, CDR2 SVGIG (reference sequence). The CDR3 has 15 amino acids. The CDR3 region is CAWSVGPILTYEQYF. The CDR3 coding sequence is TGTGCCTGGAGTGTGGGTCCAATTTTAACCTACGAGCAGTACTTC. The whole variable domain, remainder taken from reference TRBV30 and TRBJ2-7, is SQTIHQWPATLVQPVGSPLSLECTVEGTSNPNLYWYRQAAGRGLQLLFYSVGIGQISSEVPQNLSASRPQDRQFILSSKKLLLSDSGFYLCAWSVGPILTYEQYFGPGTRLTVT.

This clonotype was picked up many times. The CDR3 DNA sequence: TGTGCCAGCGGAACTAGCGGGTTAGGGGATGAGCAGTTCTTC. Its translation: CASGTSGLGDEQFF. This chain connects TRBV2 to TRBJ2-1; 9 bases align to TRBD2. The CDR3 has 14 amino acids. CDR1 and CDR2 from the germline V gene are SNHLY and FYNNEI. V trimming: 8 bases; J trimming: 8 bases; junction bases outside the gene matches: 10.

In its sample, this clonotype was seen many times. V and J are TRBV4-1 and TRBJ2-7; 14 nucleotides agree with TRBD2. Trimming took 3 bases from V and 3 from J; bases not matched to a gene: 4. Germline CDR1 is MGHRA and CDR2 is YSYEKL. This CDR3 has 16 amino acids. CDR3 bases: TGCGCCAGCAGCCAGGACGGGACTAGCGGGAGCTACGAGCAGTACTTC. Residues: CASSQDGTSGSYEQYF.

Regarding this clonotype: The conserved phenylalanine or tryptophan normally closing the CDR3 is absent here, so this likely arose from a read error. The DNA is left out, because the CDR3 cannot be placed on it with certainty; the CDR3 is given as TCRdb lists it. The chain uses TRBV20-1 and TRBJ1-6; the table gives TRBD1 as D, unverified against the DNA. The germline CDR1 and CDR2 sequences are DFQATT and SNEGSKA (reference sequence). With termini counted, the CDR3 has 8 amino acids. The CDR3 loop reads CSAHTPRT.

At least ten counts were recorded for this clonotype. This chain connects TRBV25-1 to TRBJ1-1; D unclear. V lost 7 bases to trimming and J lost 1 base, with 7 bases between them. The CDR3 covers 12 residues. The germline V gene encodes CDR1 MGHDK and CDR2 SYGVNS. The CDR3 loop is CASNYGNTEAFF. The CDR3 DNA is TGTGCCAGCAATTACGGGAACACTGAAGCTTTCTTT.

CDR3 DNA: TGTGCCACCAGCACACAACAGAATCAGCCCCAGCATTTT. It specifies CATSTQQNQPQHF. The rearrangement uses TRBV15 and TRBJ1-5; D gene ambiguous. CDR3 length: 13 residues. V shed 4 bases and J shed 4 bases, with 8 bases lying between them. From germline, CDR1 is LNHNV and CDR2 YYDKDF (reference sequence). Based on the CDR3 plus reference TRBV15 and TRBJ1-5, the full variable domain is DAMVIQNPRYQVTQFGKPVTLSCSQTLNHNVMYWYQQKSSQAPKLLFHYYDKDFNNEADTPDNFQSRRPNTSFCFLDIRSPGLGDTAMYLCATSTQQNQPQHFGDGTRLSIL.

This chain links TRBV14 with TRBJ2-7; possibly TRBD2 for D (5 bases). Trimming stripped 4 bases from V and 2 bases from J, with 21 bases between. The CDR3 contains 17 residues. Germline V gene data show CDR1 as SGHDN and CDR2 as FVKESK. The CDR3 loop is CASSPPKPRGETYEQYF. The CDR3 nucleotides read TGTGCCAGCAGCCCACCCAAGCCCCGGGGAGAAACCTACGAGCAGTACTTC.

The chain joins TRBV7-8 to TRBJ1-2; 11 bases fit TRBD1. This CDR3 contains 15 residues. V shed 4 bases, J shed 8 bases, and the junction held 9 bases outside the gene matches. Germline V gene lookup returns CDR1 SGHVS and CDR2 FQNEAQ. The DNA for the CDR3 is TGTGCCAGCAGCTCCCTCCGGACAGGGGGCATCGGCTACACCTTC. Translated: CASSSLRTGGIGYTF.

The chain employs TRBV6-5 and TRBJ2-7; D call uncertain. The CDR3 loop spans 16 amino acids. The V gene lost 6 bases and the J gene lost 1 base, with 19 bases spanning the gap. Per germline, CDR1 MNHEY and CDR2 SVGAGI. The CDR3 spells CASSLSGQYYSYEQYF. The CDR3 region has the DNA TGTGCCAGCAGCCTGAGTGGGCAGTACTATTCCTACGAGCAGTACTTC.

In this sample, this clonotype turned up many times. The rearrangement links TRBV25-1 to TRBJ2-1; TRBD2 matches at 7 bases. V lost 3 bases and J lost 2; bases outside the gene matches: 10. CDR3 size: 17 residues. Germline V CDR1 and CDR2: MGHDK, SYGVNS. CDR3 protein: CASSDMGGVEPYNEQFF. CDR3 coding DNA: TGTGCCAGCAGTGATATGGGAGGGGTGGAACCCTACAATGAGCAGTTCTTC.

This clonotype was seen repeatedly, ten times or more. The chain has TRBV9 and TRBJ1-2; the D is unclear. V shed 3 bases and J shed 7 bases, with 4 bases lying between them. Germline V gene data show CDR1 as SGDLS and CDR2 as YYNGEE. The CDR3 is 10 residues long. CDR3 residues: CASSGTGYTF. CDR3 DNA sequence: TGTGCCAGCAGCGGCACTGGCTACACCTTC.

This clonotype was detected only a few times. This chain links TRBV7-9 with TRBJ2-7, with D possibly being TRBD2 (6 bases). Trimming took off 5 bases at V and 2 bases at J, with 19 bases between the two ends. CDR3 length: 16 residues. Germline CDR1 SEHNR, CDR2 FQNEAQ (reference sequence). The CDR3 loop is CASSRHSGRDPYEQYF. In nucleotides, the CDR3 is TGTGCCAGCAGCCGGCACTCGGGGCGGGACCCCTACGAGCAGTACTTC.

This clonotype was seen more than once but under ten times. The chain carries TRBV4-1 and TRBJ2-7; TRBD2 agrees at 10 bases. CDR1 and CDR2 (germline): MGHRA, YSYEKL. J lost 0 bases, V lost 1 base, and 6 bases had no gene match. The CDR3 length is 17 residues. The CDR3 bases are TGCGCCAGCAGCCAAGTCACCGGACTAGCGGTCTCCTACGAGCAGTACTTC. Translation: CASSQVTGLAVSYEQYF.

V and J are TRBV15 and TRBJ1-4; TRBD1 matches 7 bases. The CDR3 extends over 16 amino acids. The junction had 4 bases not matched to a gene; V was cut back by 3 bases and J by 0 bases. Germline loops: CDR1 LNHNV, CDR2 YYDKDF (reference sequence). The CDR3 DNA reads TGTGCCACCAGCAGGGACAGGCCCTCAACTAATGAAAAACTGTTTTTT. As protein: CATSRDRPSTNEKLFF.

This clonotype was seen many times. The CDR3 nucleotides read TGTGCCAGCAGCTTGCCCGGCGCTGAAGCTTTCTTT. Its protein is CASSLPGAEAFF. The chain combines TRBV5-8 with TRBJ1-1; no definite D call. Trimming stripped 1 base from V and 6 bases from J, with 7 bases between. This CDR3 is 12 amino acids long. Germline V CDR1 and CDR2: SGHTS, YDEGEE.